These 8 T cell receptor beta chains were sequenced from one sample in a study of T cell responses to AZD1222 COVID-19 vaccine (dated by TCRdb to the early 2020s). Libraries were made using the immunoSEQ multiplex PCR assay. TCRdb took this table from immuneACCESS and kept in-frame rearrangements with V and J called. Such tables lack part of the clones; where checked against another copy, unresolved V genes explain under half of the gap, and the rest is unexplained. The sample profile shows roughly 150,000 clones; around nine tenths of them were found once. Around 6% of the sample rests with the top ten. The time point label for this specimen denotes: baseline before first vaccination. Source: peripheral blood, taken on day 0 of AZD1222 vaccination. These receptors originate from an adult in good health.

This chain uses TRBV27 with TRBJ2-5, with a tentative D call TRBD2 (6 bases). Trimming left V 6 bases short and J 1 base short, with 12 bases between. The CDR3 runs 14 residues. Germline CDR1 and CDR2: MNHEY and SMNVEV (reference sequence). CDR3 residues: CASRGGLLQETQYF. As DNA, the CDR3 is TGTGCCAGCAGGGGGGGACTTCTCCAAGAGACCCAGTACTTC.

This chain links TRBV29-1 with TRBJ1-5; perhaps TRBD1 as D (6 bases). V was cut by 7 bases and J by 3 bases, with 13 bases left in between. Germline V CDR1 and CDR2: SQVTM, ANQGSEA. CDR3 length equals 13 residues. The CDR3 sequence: CSARDNHNQPQHF. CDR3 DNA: TGCAGCGCGAGGGACAATCACAATCAGCCCCAGCATTTT.

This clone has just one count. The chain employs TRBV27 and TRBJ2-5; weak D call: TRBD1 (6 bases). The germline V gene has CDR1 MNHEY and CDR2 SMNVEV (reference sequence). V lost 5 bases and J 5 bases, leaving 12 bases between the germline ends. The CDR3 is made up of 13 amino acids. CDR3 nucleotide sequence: TGTGCCAGCAGTAACAGGGTGAGGGAGACCCAGTACTTC. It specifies CASSNRVRETQYF.

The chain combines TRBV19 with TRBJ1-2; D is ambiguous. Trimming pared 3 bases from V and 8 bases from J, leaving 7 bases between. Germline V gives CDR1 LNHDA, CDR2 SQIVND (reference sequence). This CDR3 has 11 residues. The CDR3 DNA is TGTGCCAGTAGTATCGGCTGGGGCTACACCTTC. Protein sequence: CASSIGWGYTF.

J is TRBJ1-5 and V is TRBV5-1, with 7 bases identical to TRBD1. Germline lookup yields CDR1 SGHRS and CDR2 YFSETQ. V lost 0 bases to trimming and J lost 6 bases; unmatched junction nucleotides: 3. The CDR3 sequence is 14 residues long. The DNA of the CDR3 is TGCGCCAGCAGCTTGGTTCAGGGGGGTCAGCCCCAGCATTTT. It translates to CASSLVQGGQPQHF.

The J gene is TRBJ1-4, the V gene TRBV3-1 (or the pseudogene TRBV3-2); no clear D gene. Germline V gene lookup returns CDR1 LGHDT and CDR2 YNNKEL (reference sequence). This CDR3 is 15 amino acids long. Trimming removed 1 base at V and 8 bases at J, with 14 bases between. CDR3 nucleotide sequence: TGTGCCAGCAGCCAAGCCTCAGGACGGTTCGAAAAACTGTTTTTT. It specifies CASSQASGRFEKLFF.

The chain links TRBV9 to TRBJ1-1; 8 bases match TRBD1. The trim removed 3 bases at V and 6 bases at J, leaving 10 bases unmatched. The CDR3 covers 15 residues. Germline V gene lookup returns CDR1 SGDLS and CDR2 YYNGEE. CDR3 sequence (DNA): TGTGCCAGCAGCGAGAACGACAGGGGAGTCCCTGAAGCTTTCTTT. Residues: CASSENDRGVPEAFF.

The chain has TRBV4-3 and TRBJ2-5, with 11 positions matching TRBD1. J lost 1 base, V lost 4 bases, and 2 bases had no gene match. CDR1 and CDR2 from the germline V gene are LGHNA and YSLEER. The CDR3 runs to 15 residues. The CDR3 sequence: CASSPGTGGQETQYF. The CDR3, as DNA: TGCGCCAGCAGCCCTGGGACAGGGGGCCAAGAGACCCAGTACTTC.